One T cell receptor (beta chain) is described in this entry. Its matching antigen is unknown. The PCR contained 60 Vbeta and 13 Jbeta primers. TCRdb's copy holds only in-frame clones and misses some; the assay was immunoSEQ multiplex PCR. This sample contains tens of thousands of clones. The source of the sample is a study of cytomegalovirus exposure and HLA in healthy donors. Study results and caveats: Researchers counted around 180 TCR beta chains as cytomegalovirus-associated.

The TCR originated in a man between 18 and 29 years old in good health and CMV-seropositive. The sequenced material came from PBMCs.

The chain's CDR3 is CASSSTPADTYNEQFF. For the CDR3, the DNA is TGTGCCAGCAGCTCAACTCCAGCGGATACCTACAATGAGCAGTTCTTC. The chain employs TRBV7-9 and TRBJ2-1, with D possibly TRBD2 on 5 matching bases. This CDR3 has 16 residues. V was clipped by 4 bases and J by 2 bases, with 15 bases between them. Germline V gives CDR1 SEHNR, CDR2 FQNEAQ (reference sequence).